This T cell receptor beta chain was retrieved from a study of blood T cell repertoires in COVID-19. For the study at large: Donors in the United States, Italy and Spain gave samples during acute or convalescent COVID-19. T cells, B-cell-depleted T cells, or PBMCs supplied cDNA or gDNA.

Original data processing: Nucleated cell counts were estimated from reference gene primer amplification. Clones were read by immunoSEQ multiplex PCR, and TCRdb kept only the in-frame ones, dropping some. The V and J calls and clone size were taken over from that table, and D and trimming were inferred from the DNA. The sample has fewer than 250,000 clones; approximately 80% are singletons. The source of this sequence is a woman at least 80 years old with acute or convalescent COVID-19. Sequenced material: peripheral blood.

The CDR3 sequence is CASSIPGLAFEQFF. In nucleotides, the CDR3 is TGTGCCAGTAGTATACCGGGACTAGCATTCGAGCAGTTCTTC. V and J are TRBV19 and TRBJ2-1; 9 bases agree with TRBD2. This CDR3 comprises 14 residues. Germline values: CDR1 LNHDA, CDR2 SQIVND (reference sequence). V dropped 2 bases and J dropped 10; count of bases not matched to a gene: 6. Using reference TRBV19 and TRBJ2-1 for the parts outside the CDR3, the full variable domain is DGGITQSPKYLFRKEGQNVTLSCEQNLNHDAMYWYRQDPGQGLRLIYYSQIVNDFQKGDIAEGYSVSREKKESFPLTVTSAQKNPTAFYLCASSIPGLAFEQFFGPGTRLTVL.